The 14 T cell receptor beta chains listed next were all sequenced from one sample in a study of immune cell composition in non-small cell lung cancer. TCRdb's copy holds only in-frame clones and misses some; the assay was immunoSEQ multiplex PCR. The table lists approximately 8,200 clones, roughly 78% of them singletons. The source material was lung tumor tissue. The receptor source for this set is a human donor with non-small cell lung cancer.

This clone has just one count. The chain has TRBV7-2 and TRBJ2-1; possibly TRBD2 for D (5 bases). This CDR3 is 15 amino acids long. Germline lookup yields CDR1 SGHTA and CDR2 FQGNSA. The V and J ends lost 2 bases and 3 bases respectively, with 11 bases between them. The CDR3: CASSLIGVGYNEQFF. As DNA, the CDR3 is TGTGCCAGCAGCTTAATCGGGGTGGGCTACAATGAGCAGTTCTTC. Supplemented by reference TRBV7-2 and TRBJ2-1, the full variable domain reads GAGVSQSPSNKVTEKGKDVELRCDPISGHTALYWYRQSLGQGLEFLIYFQGNSAPDKSGLPSDRFSAERTGGSVSTLTIQRTQQEDSAVYLCASSLIGVGYNEQFFGPGTRLTVL.

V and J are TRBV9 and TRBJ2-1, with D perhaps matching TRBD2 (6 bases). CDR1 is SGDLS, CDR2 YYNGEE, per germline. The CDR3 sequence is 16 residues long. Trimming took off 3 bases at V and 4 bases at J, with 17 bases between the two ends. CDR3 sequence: CASSGGLGGIYNEQFF. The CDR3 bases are TGTGCCAGCAGCGGGGGACTGGGGGGTATTTACAATGAGCAGTTCTTC.

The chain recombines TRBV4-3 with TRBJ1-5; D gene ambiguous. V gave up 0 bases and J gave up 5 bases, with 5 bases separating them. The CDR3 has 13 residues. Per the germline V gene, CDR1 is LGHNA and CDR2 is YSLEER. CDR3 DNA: TGCGCCAGCAGCCAAGATACCGATCAGCCCCAGCATTTT. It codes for CASSQDTDQPQHF.

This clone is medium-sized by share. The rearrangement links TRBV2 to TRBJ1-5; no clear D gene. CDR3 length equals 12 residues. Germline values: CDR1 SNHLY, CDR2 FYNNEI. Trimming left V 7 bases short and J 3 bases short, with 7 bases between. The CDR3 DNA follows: TGTGCCAGCACGGAACCCAATCAGCCCCAGCATTTT. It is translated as CASTEPNQPQHF.

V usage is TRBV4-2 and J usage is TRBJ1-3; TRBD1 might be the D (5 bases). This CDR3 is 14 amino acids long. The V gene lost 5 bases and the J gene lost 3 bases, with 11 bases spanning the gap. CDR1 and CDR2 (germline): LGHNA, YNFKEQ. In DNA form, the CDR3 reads TGTGCCAGCAGCTTACGGGGGGTTGGAAACACCATATATTTT. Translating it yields CASSLRGVGNTIYF.

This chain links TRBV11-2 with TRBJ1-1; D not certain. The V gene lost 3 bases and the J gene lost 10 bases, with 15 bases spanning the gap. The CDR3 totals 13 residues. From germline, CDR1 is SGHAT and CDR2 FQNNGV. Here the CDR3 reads CASSFEGRMAAFF. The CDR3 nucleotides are TGTGCCAGCAGCTTTGAGGGCAGAATGGCAGCTTTCTTT. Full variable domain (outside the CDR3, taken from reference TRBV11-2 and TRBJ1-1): EAGVAQSPRYKIIEKRQSVAFWCNPISGHATLYWYQQILGQGPKLLIQFQNNGVVDDSQLPKDRFSAERLKGVDSTLKIQPAKLEDSAVYLCASSFEGRMAAFFGQGTRLTVV.

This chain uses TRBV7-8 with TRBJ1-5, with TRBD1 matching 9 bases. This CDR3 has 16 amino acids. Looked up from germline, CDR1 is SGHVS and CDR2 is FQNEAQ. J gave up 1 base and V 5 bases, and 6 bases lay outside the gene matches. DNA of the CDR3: TGTGCCAGCAGCGTGCATGGACAGGGGAGCAATCAGCCCCAGCATTTT. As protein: CASSVHGQGSNQPQHF. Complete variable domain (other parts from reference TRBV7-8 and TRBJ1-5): GAGVSQSPRYKVAKRGQDVALRCDPISGHVSLFWYQQALGQGPEFLTYFQNEAQLDKSGLPSDRFFAERPEGSVSTLKIQRTQQEDSAVYLCASSVHGQGSNQPQHFGDGTRLSIL.

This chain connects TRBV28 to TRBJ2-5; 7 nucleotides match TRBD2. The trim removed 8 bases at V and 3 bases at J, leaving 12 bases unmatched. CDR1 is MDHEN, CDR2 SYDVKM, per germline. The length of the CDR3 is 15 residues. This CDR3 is CASDARASGKETQYF. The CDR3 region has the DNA TGTGCCAGCGACGCCAGGGCTAGCGGTAAAGAGACCCAGTACTTC.

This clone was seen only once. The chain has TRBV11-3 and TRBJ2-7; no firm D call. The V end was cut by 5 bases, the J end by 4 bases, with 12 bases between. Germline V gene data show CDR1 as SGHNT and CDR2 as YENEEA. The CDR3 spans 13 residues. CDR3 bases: TGTGCCAGCAGCAGAGCTGCCAGGTACGAGCAGTACTTC. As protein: CASSRAARYEQYF.

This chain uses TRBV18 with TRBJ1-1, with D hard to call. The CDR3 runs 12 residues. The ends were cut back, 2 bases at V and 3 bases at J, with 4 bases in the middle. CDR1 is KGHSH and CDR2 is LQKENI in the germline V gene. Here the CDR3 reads CASSPRDTEAFF. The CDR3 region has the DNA TGTGCCAGCTCACCAAGGGACACTGAAGCTTTCTTT. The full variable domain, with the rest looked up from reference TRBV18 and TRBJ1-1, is NAGVMQNPRHLVRRRGQEARLRCSPMKGHSHVYWYRQLPEEGLKFMVYLQKENIIDESGMPKERFSAEFPKEGPSILRIQQVVRGDSAAYFCASSPRDTEAFFGQGTRLTVV.

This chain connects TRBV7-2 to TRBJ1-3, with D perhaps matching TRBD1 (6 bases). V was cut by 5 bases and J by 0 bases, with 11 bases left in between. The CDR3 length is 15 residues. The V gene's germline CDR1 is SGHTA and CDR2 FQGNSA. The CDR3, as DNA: TGTGCCAGCAGCGCCGCGGGGGCCTCTGGAAACACCATATATTTT. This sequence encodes CASSAAGASGNTIYF.

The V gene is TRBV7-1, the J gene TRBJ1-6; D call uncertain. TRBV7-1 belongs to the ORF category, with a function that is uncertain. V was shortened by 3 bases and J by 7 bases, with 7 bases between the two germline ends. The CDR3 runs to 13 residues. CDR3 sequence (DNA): TGTGCCAGCAGCTCCCTTGGGAATTCACCCCTCCACTTT. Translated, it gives CASSSLGNSPLHF.

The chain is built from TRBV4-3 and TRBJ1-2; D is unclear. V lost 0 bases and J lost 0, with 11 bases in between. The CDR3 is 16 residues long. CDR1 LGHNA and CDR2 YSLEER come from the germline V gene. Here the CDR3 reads CASSQDVQRANYGYTF. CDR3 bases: TGCGCCAGCAGCCAAGATGTCCAGAGAGCTAACTATGGCTACACCTTC.

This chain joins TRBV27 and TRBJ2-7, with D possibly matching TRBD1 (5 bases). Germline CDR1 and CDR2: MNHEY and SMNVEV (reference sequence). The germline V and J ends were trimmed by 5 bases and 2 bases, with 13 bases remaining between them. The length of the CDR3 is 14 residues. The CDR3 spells CASSARGGPYEQYF. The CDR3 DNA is TGTGCCAGCAGTGCTAGGGGTGGCCCCTACGAGCAGTACTTC.